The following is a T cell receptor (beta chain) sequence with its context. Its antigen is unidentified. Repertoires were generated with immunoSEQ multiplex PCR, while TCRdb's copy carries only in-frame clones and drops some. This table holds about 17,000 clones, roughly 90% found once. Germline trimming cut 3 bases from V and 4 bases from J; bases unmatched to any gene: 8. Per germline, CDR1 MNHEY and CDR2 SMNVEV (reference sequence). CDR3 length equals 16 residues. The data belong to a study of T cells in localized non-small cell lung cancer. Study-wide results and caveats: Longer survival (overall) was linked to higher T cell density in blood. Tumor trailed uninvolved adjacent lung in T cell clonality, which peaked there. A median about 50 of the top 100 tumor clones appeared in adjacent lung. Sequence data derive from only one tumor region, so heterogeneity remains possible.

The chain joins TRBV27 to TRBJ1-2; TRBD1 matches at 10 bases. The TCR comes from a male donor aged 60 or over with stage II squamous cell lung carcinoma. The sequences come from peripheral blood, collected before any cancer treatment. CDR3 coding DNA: TGTGCCAGCAGTTTGACAGGGGGCGCTTTAATCTATGGCTACACCTTC. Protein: CASSLTGGALIYGYTF.